The rows below give T cell receptor beta chains drawn from one sample of a study of blood T cell repertoires in COVID-19. TCRdb's copy holds only in-frame clones and misses some; the assay was immunoSEQ multiplex PCR. The repertoire has about 260,000 clones, 80% to 90% of them found once; the top ten carry 2% to 2.5%. Sequencing input: peripheral blood. The receptors were gathered from a woman aged 45-65 years with acute or convalescent COVID-19. CDR3s include the opening cysteine and the closing phenylalanine or tryptophan. A D gene is named only where the DNA matches it firmly. Size is omitted from some rows. Given values are once, few, many or a class for expanded clones.

clone_size,j_call,v_call,d_call,cdr3_aa,cdr3_nt
-,TRBJ1-4,TRBV27,-,CASSTRYREHATNEKLFF,TGTGCCAGCAGCACTAGGTACAGGGAACATGCAACTAATGAAAAACTGTTTTTT
-,TRBJ2-1,TRBV18,-,CASSLRDSVDEQFF,TGTGCCAGCTCACTTCGGGACTCCGTAGATGAGCAGTTCTTC
-,TRBJ2-1,TRBV9,-,CASSVGGRGRNNEQFF,TGTGCCAGCAGCGTAGGGGGCAGGGGAAGGAACAATGAGCAGTTCTTC
-,TRBJ1-2,TRBV19,-,CASSPRGREYGYTF,TGTGCCAGTAGCCCAAGGGGTCGGGAGTATGGCTACACCTTC
-,TRBJ1-3,TRBV4-2,TRBD1,CASTPEGARGNTIYF,TGTGCCAGCACACCGGAGGGGGCGCGAGGAAACACCATATATTTT
-,TRBJ2-7,TRBV2,TRBD2,CASRTSGTSYEQYF,TGTGCCAGCAGAACTAGCGGGACCTCCTACGAGCAGTACTTC
-,TRBJ1-1,TRBV28,-,CASSVSAGLNTEAFF,TGTGCCAGCAGTGTGTCCGCGGGGCTGAACACTGAAGCTTTCTTT
-,TRBJ2-7,TRBV4-2,-,CASSHNRRDHSYEQYF,TGTGCCAGCAGCCACAACCGCCGGGATCACTCCTACGAGCAGTACTTC
-,TRBJ1-2,TRBV2,TRBD1,CASSSQGALGYTF,TGTGCCAGCAGCTCACAGGGGGCCTTAGGCTACACCTTC
-,TRBJ1-6,TRBV9,TRBD1,CASSNMGQGSPLHF,TGTGCCAGCAGCAACATGGGACAGGGATCACCCCTCCACTTT
-,TRBJ2-2,TRBV5-1,-,CASSLVSGNTGELFF,TGCGCCAGCAGCTTGGTTTCGGGGAACACCGGGGAGCTGTTTTTT
-,TRBJ2-7,TRBV6-2/TRBV6-3,TRBD2,CASSQTSGAPNSYEQYF,TGTGCCAGCAGCCAGACTAGCGGGGCGCCCAACTCCTACGAGCAGTACTTC
-,TRBJ2-1,TRBV7-2,-,CASSLVALSSYNEQFF,TGTGCCAGCAGCTTAGTAGCGCTGAGCTCCTACAATGAGCAGTTCTTC
-,TRBJ2-2,TRBV9,-,CASSVRGSNTGELFF,TGTGCCAGCAGCGTAAGGGGGAGCAACACCGGGGAGCTGTTTTTT
-,TRBJ2-1,TRBV13,TRBD1,CASSLEGALHNEQFF,TGTGCCAGCAGCTTAGAGGGGGCGCTTCACAATGAGCAGTTCTTC
-,TRBJ1-1,TRBV30,TRBD1,CAWTSTGTAPNTEAFF,TGTGCCTGGACCTCAACCGGGACAGCCCCGAACACTGAAGCTTTCTTT
-,TRBJ2-3,TRBV4-2,TRBD2,CASSHTSGRADTQYF,TGTGCCAGCAGCCATACTAGCGGGAGGGCAGATACGCAGTATTTT
-,TRBJ1-6,TRBV27,TRBD1,CASNRPTGGSYNSPLHF,TGTGCCAGCAATCGTCCCACAGGGGGGTCCTATAATTCACCCCTCCACTTT
-,TRBJ1-2,TRBV19,-,CASSIRRGDVGNYGYTF,TGTGCCAGTAGTATTCGGAGGGGTGATGTTGGTAACTATGGCTACACCTTC
-,TRBJ2-7,TRBV6-1,TRBD2,CASSGPLGGRGPYEQYF,TGTGCCAGCAGTGGACCCCTGGGGGGGAGGGGACCCTACGAGCAGTACTTC
-,TRBJ2-7,TRBV24-1,TRBD1,CATSDFLSYRGQYEQYF,TGTGCCACCAGTGATTTCCTTTCCTACAGGGGCCAATACGAGCAGTACTTC
-,TRBJ1-3,TRBV19,-,CASSTLRLPGNTIYF,TGTGCCAGTAGTACTCTCCGACTACCTGGAAACACCATATATTTT
-,TRBJ2-3,TRBV5-1,TRBD2,CASSLGGRINTDTQYF,TGCGCCAGCAGCTTGGGCGGGAGAATTAACACAGATACGCAGTATTTT
-,TRBJ2-7,TRBV28,TRBD2,CASSSLAGSYEQYF,TGTGCCAGCAGTTCTCTAGCGGGTTCGTACGAGCAGTACTTC
-,TRBJ2-5,TRBV5-1,-,CASSYNVQETQYF,TGCGCCAGCAGCTACAACGTCCAAGAGACCCAGTACTTC
-,TRBJ1-3,TRBV27,TRBD1,CASSPKIQGNSGNTIYF,TGTGCCAGCAGTCCAAAAATACAGGGGAACTCTGGAAACACCATATATTTT
-,TRBJ2-7,TRBV15,-,CATSRPQGFSYEQYF,TGTGCCACCAGCAGGCCACAGGGATTCTCCTACGAGCAGTACTTC
-,TRBJ1-6,TRBV7-2,-,CASSKRTGIGPYNSPLHF,TGTGCCAGCAGCAAAAGAACAGGGATCGGCCCCTATAATTCACCCCTCCACTTT
-,TRBJ2-1,TRBV29-1,TRBD2,CSIRSLADSYNEQFF,TGCAGCATCAGATCACTAGCGGACTCCTACAATGAGCAGTTCTTC
once,TRBJ2-1,TRBV7-2,TRBD2,CASSVPHRLALFF,TGTGCCAGCAGCGTCCCACATAGACTAGCGTTGTTCTTC
-,TRBJ2-3,TRBV7-9,TRBD2,CASSSGGSADTQYF,TGTGCCAGCAGCTCAGGCGGGAGTGCAGATACGCAGTATTTT
-,TRBJ2-1,TRBV28,TRBD2,CAILGGTSSSYNEQFF,TGTGCCATCCTCGGGGGGACTAGCAGTTCCTACAATGAGCAGTTCTTC
-,TRBJ2-1,TRBV27,TRBD1,CASSLEDRDNEQFF,TGTGCCAGCAGTTTAGAGGACAGGGACAATGAGCAGTTCTTC
-,TRBJ1-1,TRBV19,-,CASSIGGTRSSEAFF,TGTGCCAGTAGTATCGGGGGGACCCGCTCAAGTGAAGCTTTCTTT
-,TRBJ2-4,TRBV29-1,TRBD1,CSTRQGAKNIQYF,TGCAGCACCAGACAGGGGGCGAAAAACATTCAGTACTTC
-,TRBJ2-5,TRBV19,TRBD2,CASSPGLAGVKETQYF,TGTGCCAGTAGTCCGGGACTAGCGGGAGTTAAAGAGACCCAGTACTTC
-,TRBJ2-7,TRBV5-4,-,CASSYLRGYEQYF,TGTGCCAGCAGCTATCTTAGGGGCTACGAGCAGTACTTC
-,TRBJ1-1,TRBV18,-,CASSPVIGGNTEAFF,TGTGCCAGCTCACCAGTGATAGGGGGGAACACTGAAGCTTTCTTT
-,TRBJ1-5,TRBV28,-,CASIWGGVSNQPQHF,TGTGCCAGCATCTGGGGAGGTGTAAGCAATCAGCCCCAGCATTTT
-,TRBJ1-1,TRBV28,TRBD1,CASRDDRVQNTEAFF,TGTGCCAGCAGGGATGACAGGGTTCAGAACACTGAAGCTTTCTTT
-,TRBJ2-5,TRBV7-2,TRBD1,CASSRDRGETQYF,TGTGCCAGCAGCCGGGACAGGGGAGAGACCCAGTACTTC
-,TRBJ2-7,TRBV5-4,TRBD1,CASSPPGTDSYEQYF,TGTGCCAGCAGCCCCCCCGGGACAGACTCCTACGAGCAGTACTTC
-,TRBJ1-4,TRBV11-2,-,CASSLAPQGRDEKLFF,TGTGCCAGCAGCTTAGCCCCTCAGGGGAGGGATGAAAAACTGTTTTTT
-,TRBJ2-1,TRBV2,TRBD2,CASSELAVDNEQFF,TGTGCCAGCAGTGAACTAGCGGTCGACAATGAGCAGTTCTTC
-,TRBJ2-7,TRBV9,-,CASSARVDGYEQYF,TGTGCCAGCAGCGCGAGGGTAGACGGCTACGAGCAGTACTTC
-,TRBJ1-2,TRBV30,-,CAWSRVRRYYTF,TGTGCCTGGAGCCGGGTCCGCCGGTACTACACCTTC
-,TRBJ1-3,TRBV3-1/TRBV3-2,-,CASSHTTGSGNTIYF,TGTGCCAGCAGCCATACGACAGGCTCTGGAAACACCATATATTTT
-,TRBJ2-1,TRBV6-4,TRBD2,CASSEVAGGPLSSYNEQFF,TGTGCCAGCAGTGAGGTAGCGGGAGGGCCGCTGAGCTCCTACAATGAGCAGTTCTTC
-,TRBJ2-7,TRBV11-2,-,CASSVSFPREITYEQYF,TGTGCCAGCAGCGTTTCCTTCCCGAGGGAAATAACCTACGAGCAGTACTTC
-,TRBJ2-1,TRBV4-1,-,CASSRGPTGDSLYNEQFF,TGCGCCAGCAGCCGAGGACCGACTGGGGACTCTCTCTACAATGAGCAGTTCTTC